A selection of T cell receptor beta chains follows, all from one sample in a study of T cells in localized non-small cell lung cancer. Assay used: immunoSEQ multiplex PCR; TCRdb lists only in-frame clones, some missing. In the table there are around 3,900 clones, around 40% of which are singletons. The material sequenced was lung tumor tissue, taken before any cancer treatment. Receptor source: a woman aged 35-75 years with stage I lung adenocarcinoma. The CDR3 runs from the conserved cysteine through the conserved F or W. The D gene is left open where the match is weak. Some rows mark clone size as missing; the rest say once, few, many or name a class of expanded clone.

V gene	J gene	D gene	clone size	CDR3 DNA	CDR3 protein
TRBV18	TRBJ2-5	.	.	TGTGCCAGCTCACAAGGGAACCAAGAGACCCAGTACTTC	CASSQGNQETQYF
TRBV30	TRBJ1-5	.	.	TGTGCCTGGAGTTCCGGGCTTGGCAATCAGCCCCAGCATTTT	CAWSSGLGNQPQHF
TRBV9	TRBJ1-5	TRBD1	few	TGTGCCAGCAAGAAACAGGGGGATCAGCCCCAGCATTTT	CASKKQGDQPQHF
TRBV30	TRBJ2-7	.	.	TGTGCCTGGGAACCCACCGACAGGGGAGGGTACGAGCAGTACTTC	CAWEPTDRGGYEQYF
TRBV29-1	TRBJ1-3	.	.	TGCAGCGTTGAGCGCAGGGAAGGAAACACCATATATTTT	CSVERREGNTIYF
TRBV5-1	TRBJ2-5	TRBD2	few	TGCGCCAGCAGCTTGAGGGCGGGAGGGAGAGAGACCCAGTACTTC	CASSLRAGGRETQYF
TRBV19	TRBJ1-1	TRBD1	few	TGTGCCAGTAGTATGGGGCAGGGGGGTATTGAAGCTTTCTTT	CASSMGQGGIEAFF
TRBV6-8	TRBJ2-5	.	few	TGTGCCAGCAGTTACCCCCAGGCCACGGGGGCGACCCAGTACTTC	CASSYPQATGATQYF
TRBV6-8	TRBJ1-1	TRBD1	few	TGTGCCAGCCGACAGGGGAGGAACACTGAAGCTTTCTTT	CASRQGRNTEAFF
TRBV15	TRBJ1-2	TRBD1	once	TGTGCCACCAGCAGAGTAGAGGGACAGGGGGCCCTCGGGGCCTATGGCTACACCTTC	CATSRVEGQGALGAYGYTF
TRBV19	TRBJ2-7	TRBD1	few	TGTGCCAGTAGTATCACCGGGACAGCTGCTTACGAGCAGTACTTC	CASSITGTAAYEQYF
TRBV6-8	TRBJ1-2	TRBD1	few	TGTGCCAGCAGTAAGGGGGCGGGAGGCTACACCTTC	CASSKGAGGYTF
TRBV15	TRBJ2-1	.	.	TGTGCCACCAGCAGAGATCAAGGCTCCTACAATGAGCAGTTCTTC	CATSRDQGSYNEQFF
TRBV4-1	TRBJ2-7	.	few	TGCGCCAGCAGCCTTGGTCCGCAATCGGGATCGAGCTCCTACGAGCAGTACTTC	CASSLGPQSGSSSYEQYF
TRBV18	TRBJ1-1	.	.	TGTGCCAGCTCACCTTTTCAAGGGGATAGCATGAACACTGAAGCTTTCTTT	CASSPFQGDSMNTEAFF
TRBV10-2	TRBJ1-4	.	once	TGCGCCAGCAGTGAGTCGGGGGGGGTAAAACTGTTTTTT	CASSESGGVKLFF
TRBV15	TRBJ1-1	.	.	TGTGCCACCAGCAGGCCGGCCGGGGATCAGAACACTGAAGCTTTCTTT	CATSRPAGDQNTEAFF
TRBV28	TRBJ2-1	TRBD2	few	TGTGCCAGCAGTTTTTGGGGCGGGAGCAGTGCCAATGAGCAGTTCTTC	CASSFWGGSSANEQFF
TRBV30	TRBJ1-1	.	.	TGTGCCTGGATGACACTCAGGACAATGAACACTGAAGCTTTCTTT	CAWMTLRTMNTEAFF
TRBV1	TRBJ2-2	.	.	TGCGCCAGCAGCCAGTGGGGCTGGACTAGCGGGTCCACCGGGGAGCTGTTTTTT	CASSQWGWTSGSTGELFF
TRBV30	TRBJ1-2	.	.	TGTGCCGGCAGGACCGGTGATGGCTACACCTTC	CAGRTGDGYTF
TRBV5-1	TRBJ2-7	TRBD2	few	TGCGCCAGCAGAGTACGGGAGGGTGGCTCCTACGAGCAGTACTTC	CASRVREGGSYEQYF
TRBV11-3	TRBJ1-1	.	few	TGTGCCAGCAGCGTTCGCCACCAGTACGACACTGAAGCTTTCTTT	CASSVRHQYDTEAFF
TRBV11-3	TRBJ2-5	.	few	TGTGCCAGCAGCTTAAATGGCAGGACCATTCAAGAGACCCAGTACTTC	CASSLNGRTIQETQYF
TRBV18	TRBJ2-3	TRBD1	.	TGTGCCAGCTCACCAAACGACAGGGTCAGCACAGATACGCAGTATTTT	CASSPNDRVSTDTQYF
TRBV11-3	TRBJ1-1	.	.	TGTGCCAGCAGCTCGACCCAGGGGTTCGGCACTGAAGCTTTCTTT	CASSSTQGFGTEAFF
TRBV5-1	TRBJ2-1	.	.	TGCGCCAGCAGCTTGGCACTATCCAGTCCAGAGGGCAATGAGCAGTTCTTC	CASSLALSSPEGNEQFF
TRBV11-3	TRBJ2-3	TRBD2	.	TGTGCCAGCAGCTTGGCCCGACTAGCGGGTGACACAGATACGCAGTATTTT	CASSLARLAGDTDTQYF
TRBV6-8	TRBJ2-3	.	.	TGTGCCATCACTCAGGGTAGCAGTAGCACAGATACGCAGTATTTT	CAITQGSSSTDTQYF
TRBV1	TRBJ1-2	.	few	TGCGCCAGCAGCCAAGATTTTTTTACCCAGGACTATGGCTACACCTTC	CASSQDFFTQDYGYTF
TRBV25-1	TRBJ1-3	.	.	TGTGCCAGCACTCAAACCGGCCAGACGTATGGAAACACCATATATTTT	CASTQTGQTYGNTIYF
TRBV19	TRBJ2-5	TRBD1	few	TGTGCCAGTAGTATAGGGACAGGGACCAAAGAGACCCAGTACTTC	CASSIGTGTKETQYF
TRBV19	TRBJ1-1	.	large	TGTGCCAGTAGTATAAAGTTTGAGACTGAAGCTTTCTTT	CASSIKFETEAFF
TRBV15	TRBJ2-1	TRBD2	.	TGTGCCACCAGCGCCGGGACTAACAACAATGAGCAGTTCTTC	CATSAGTNNNEQFF
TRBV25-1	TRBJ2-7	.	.	TGTGCCAGCAGTAAACAGAGTTCCTACGAGCAGTACTTC	CASSKQSSYEQYF
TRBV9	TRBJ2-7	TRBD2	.	TGTGCCAGCAGCCCCGGGACTAGCGGGAGGCCGGGGCAGTACTTC	CASSPGTSGRPGQYF
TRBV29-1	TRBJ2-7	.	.	TGCAGCGTCCGGAGAGGGGTCTACGAGCAGTACTTC	CSVRRGVYEQYF